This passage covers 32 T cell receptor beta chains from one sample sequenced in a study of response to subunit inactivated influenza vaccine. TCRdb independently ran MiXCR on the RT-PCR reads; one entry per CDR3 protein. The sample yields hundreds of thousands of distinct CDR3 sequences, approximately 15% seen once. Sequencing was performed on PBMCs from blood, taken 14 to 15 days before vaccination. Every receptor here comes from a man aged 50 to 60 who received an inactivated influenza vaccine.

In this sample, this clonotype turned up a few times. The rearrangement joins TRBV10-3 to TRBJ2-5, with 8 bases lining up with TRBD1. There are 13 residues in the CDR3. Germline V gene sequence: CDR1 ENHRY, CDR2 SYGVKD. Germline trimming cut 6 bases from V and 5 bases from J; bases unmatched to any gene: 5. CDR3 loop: CAISPDREETQYF. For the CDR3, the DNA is TGTGCCATCAGCCCGGACAGGGAGGAGACCCAGTACTTC.

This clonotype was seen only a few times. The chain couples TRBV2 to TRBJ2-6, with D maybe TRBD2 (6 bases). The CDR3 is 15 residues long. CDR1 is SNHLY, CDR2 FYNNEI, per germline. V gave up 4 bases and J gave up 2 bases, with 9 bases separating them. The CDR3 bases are TGTGCCAGCAGTGTCGGGGAGGCTGGGGCCAACGTCCTGACTTTC. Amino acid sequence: CASSVGEAGANVLTF.

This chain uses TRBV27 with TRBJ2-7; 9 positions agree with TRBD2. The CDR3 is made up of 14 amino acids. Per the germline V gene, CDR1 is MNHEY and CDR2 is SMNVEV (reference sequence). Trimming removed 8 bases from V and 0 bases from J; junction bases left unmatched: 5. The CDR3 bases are TGTGCCAGCGCACCTAGCGGGGTCTCCTACGAGCAGTACTTC. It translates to CASAPSGVSYEQYF.

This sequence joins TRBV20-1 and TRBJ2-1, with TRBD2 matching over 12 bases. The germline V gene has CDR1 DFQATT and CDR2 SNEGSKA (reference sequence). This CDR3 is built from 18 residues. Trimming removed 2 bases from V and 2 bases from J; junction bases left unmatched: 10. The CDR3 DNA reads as TGCAGTGCTAGAATCACTAGCGGGAGGCCTATAACCTACAATGAGCAGTTCTTC. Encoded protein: CSARITSGRPITYNEQFF.

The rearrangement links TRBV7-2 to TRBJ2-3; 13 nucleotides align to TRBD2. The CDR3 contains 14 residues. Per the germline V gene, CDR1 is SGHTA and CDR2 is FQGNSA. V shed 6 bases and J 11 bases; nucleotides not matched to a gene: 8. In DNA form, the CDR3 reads TGTGCCAGCAGGCAACTAGCGGGGGGGCCGGGGCAGTATTTT. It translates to CASRQLAGGPGQYF.

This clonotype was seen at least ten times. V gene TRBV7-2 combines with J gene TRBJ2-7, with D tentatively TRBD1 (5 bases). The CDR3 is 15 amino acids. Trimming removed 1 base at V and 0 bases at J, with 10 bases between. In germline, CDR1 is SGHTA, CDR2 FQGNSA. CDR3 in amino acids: CASSLVQGGSYEQYF. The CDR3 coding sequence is TGTGCCAGCAGCTTAGTTCAGGGTGGCTCCTACGAGCAGTACTTC.

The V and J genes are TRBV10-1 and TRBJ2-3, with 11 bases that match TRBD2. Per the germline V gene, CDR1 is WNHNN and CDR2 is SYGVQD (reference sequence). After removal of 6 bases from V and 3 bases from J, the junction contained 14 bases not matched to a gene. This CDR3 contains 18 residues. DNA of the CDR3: TGCGCCAGCAGCCAGGAGACTCCCTCTAGCGGGGGGACAGATACGCAGTATTTT. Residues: CASSQETPSSGGTDTQYF.

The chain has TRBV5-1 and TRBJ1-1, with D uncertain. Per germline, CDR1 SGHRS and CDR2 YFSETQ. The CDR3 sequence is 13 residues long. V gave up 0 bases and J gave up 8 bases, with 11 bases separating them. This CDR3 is CASSLVSDVEAFF. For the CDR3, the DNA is TGCGCCAGCAGCTTGGTCAGCGACGTGGAAGCTTTCTTT.

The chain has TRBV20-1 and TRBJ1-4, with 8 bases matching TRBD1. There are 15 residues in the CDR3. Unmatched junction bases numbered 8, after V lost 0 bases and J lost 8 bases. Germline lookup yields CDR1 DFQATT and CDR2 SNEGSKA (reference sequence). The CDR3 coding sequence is TGCAGTGCTAGAGATCCAGGACAGGGAGGAGAAAAACTGTTTTTT. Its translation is CSARDPGQGGEKLFF.

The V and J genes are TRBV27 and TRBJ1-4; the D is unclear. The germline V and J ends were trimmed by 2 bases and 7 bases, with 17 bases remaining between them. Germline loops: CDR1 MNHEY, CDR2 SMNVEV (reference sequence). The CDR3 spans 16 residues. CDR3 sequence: CASSLISGLGIEKLFF. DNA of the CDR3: TGTGCCAGCAGTTTAATAAGTGGGCTCGGAATTGAAAAACTGTTTTTT.

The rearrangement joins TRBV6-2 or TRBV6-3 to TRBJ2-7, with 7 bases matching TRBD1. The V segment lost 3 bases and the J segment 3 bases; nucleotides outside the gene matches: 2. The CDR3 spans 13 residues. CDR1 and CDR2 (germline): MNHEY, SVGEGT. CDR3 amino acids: CASSYNRGYEQYF. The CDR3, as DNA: TGTGCCAGCAGTTATAACAGGGGCTACGAGCAGTACTTC.

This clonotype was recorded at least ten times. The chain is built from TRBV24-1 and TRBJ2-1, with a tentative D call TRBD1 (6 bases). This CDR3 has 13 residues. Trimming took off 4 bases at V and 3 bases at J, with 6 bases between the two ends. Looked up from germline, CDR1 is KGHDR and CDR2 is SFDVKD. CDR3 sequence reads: CATSDRGYNEQFF. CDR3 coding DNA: TGTGCCACCAGTGACAGGGGCTACAATGAGCAGTTCTTC.

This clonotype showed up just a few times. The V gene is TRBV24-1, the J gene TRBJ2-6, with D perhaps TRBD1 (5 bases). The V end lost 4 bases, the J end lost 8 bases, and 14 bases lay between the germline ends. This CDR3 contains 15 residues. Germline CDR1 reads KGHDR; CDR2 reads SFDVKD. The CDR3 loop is CATSETDTPSNVLTF. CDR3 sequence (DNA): TGTGCCACCAGTGAGACGGACACCCCGTCCAACGTCCTGACTTTC.

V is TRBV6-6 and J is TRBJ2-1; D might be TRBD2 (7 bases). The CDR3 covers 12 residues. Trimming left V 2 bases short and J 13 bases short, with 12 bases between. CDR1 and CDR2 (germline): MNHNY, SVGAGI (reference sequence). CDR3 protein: CASSYGGAIQFF. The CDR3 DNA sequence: TGTGCCAGCAGTTACGGGGGGGCAATTCAGTTCTTC.

The CDR3 here is CASSLDSTGGTEAFF. CDR3 coding DNA: TGCGCCAGCAGCTTGGATTCGACAGGGGGCACTGAAGCTTTCTTT. The V and J genes are TRBV5-1 and TRBJ1-1, with 9 bases aligning to TRBD1. The junction had 4 bases not matched to a gene; V was cut back by 0 bases and J by 4 bases. The germline gives CDR1 SGHRS, CDR2 YFSETQ. The CDR3 covers 15 residues.

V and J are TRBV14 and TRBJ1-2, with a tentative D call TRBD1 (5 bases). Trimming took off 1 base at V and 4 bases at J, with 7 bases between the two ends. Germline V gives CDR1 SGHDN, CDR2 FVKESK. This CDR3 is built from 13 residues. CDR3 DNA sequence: TGTGCCAGCAGCCAAGGCAGGGCCTATGGCTACACCTTC. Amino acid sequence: CASSQGRAYGYTF.

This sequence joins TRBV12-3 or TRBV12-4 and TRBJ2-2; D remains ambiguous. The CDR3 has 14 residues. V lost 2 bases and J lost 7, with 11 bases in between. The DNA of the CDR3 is TGTGCCAGCAGTTTACCCCTGCTGAGCGGGGAGCTGTTTTTT. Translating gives CASSLPLLSGELFF.

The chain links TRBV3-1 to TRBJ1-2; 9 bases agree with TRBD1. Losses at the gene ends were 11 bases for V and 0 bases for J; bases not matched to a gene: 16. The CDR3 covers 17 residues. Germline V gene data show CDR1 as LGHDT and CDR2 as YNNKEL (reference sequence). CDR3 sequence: CAFCFHGQGHSNYGYTF. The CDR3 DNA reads TGTGCCTTCTGTTTCCATGGACAGGGGCACTCTAACTATGGCTACACCTTC. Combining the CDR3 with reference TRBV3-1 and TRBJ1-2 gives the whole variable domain DTAVSQTPKYLVTQMGNDKSIKCEQNLGHDTMYWYKQDSKKFLKIMFSYNNKELIINETVPNRFSPKSPDKAHLNLHINSLELGDSAVYFCAFCFHGQGHSNYGYTFGSGTRLTVV.

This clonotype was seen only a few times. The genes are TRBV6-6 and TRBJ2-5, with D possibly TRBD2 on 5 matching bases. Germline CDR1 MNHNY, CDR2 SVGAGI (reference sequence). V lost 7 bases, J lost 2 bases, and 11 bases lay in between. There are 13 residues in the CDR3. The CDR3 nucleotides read TGTGCCAGCATGCGGGCAGCACAAGAGACCCAGTACTTC. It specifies CASMRAAQETQYF.

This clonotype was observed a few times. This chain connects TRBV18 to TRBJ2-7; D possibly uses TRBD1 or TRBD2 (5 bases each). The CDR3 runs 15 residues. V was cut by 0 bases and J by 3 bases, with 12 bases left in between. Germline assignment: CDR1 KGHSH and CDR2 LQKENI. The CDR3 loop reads CASSPPGWGSYEQYF. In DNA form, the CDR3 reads TGTGCCAGCTCACCACCGGGGTGGGGGAGCTACGAGCAGTACTTC.

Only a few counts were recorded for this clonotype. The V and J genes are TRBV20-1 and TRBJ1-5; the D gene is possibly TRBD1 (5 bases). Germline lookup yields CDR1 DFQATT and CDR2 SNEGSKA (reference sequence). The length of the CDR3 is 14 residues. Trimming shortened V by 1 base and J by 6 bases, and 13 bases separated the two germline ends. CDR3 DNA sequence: TGCAGTGCTAGAGGGGGGACTAGGGGTCAGCCCCAGCATTTT. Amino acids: CSARGGTRGQPQHF.

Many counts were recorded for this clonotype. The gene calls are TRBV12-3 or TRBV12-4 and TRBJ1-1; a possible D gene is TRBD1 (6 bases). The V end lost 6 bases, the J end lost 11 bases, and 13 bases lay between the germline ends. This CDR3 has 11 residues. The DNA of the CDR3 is TGTGCCAGCAGCCCCGGCAGGGGTGCTTTCTTT. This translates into CASSPGRGAFF.

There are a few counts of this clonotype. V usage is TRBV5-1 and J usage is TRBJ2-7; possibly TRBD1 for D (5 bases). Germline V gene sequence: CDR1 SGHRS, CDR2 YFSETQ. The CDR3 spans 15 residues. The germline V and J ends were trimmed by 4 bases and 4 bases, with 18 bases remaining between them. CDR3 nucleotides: TGCGCCAGCAGCCCGAGGCAGGGAAGTACGTACGAGCAGTACTTC. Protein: CASSPRQGSTYEQYF.

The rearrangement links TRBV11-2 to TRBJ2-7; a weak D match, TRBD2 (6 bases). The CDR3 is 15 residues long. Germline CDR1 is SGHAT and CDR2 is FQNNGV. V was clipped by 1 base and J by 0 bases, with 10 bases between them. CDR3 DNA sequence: TGTGCCAGCAGCTTAGTTTTCGGGAGCTCCTACGAGCAGTACTTC. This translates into CASSLVFGSSYEQYF.

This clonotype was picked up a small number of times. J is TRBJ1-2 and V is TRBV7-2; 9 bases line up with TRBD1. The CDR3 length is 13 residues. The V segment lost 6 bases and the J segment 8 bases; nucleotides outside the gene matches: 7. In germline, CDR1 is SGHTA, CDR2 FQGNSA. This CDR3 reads CASRMGQGAGYTF. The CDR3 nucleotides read TGTGCCAGCAGGATGGGACAGGGCGCAGGCTACACCTTC.

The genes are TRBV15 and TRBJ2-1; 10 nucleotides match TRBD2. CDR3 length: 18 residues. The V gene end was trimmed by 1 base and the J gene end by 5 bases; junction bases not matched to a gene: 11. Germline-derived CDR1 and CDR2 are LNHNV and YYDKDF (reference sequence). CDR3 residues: CATSRGWASGRVNNEQFF. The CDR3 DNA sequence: TGTGCCACCAGCAGAGGGTGGGCTAGCGGGAGAGTCAACAATGAGCAGTTCTTC. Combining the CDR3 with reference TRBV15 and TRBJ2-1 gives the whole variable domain DAMVIQNPRYQVTQFGKPVTLSCSQTLNHNVMYWYQQKSSQAPKLLFHYYDKDFNNEADTPDNFQSRRPNTSFCFLDIRSPGLGDTAMYLCATSRGWASGRVNNEQFFGPGTRLTVL.

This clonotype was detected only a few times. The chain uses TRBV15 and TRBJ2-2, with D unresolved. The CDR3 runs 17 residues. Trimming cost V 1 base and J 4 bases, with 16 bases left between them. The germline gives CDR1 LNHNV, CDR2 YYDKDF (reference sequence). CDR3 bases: TGTGCCACCAGCAGAGGTTTTGGGGTTCCGGGCACCGGGGAGCTGTTTTTT. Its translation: CATSRGFGVPGTGELFF.

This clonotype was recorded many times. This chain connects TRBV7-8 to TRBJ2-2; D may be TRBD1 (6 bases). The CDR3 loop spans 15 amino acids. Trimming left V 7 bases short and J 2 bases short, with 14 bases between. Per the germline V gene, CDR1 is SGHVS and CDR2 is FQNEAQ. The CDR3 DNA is TGTGCCAGCAAATACGACAGGACCAACACCGGGGAGCTGTTTTTT. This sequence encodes CASKYDRTNTGELFF.

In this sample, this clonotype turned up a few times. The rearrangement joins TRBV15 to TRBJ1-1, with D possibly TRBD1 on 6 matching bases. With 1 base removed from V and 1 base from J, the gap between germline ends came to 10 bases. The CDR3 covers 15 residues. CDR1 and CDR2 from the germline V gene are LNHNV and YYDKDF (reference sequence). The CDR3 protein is CATSRADRPNTEAFF. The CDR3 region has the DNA TGTGCCACCAGCAGAGCCGACAGGCCGAACACTGAAGCTTTCTTT. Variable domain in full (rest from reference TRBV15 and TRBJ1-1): DAMVIQNPRYQVTQFGKPVTLSCSQTLNHNVMYWYQQKSSQAPKLLFHYYDKDFNNEADTPDNFQSRRPNTSFCFLDIRSPGLGDTAMYLCATSRADRPNTEAFFGQGTRLTVV.

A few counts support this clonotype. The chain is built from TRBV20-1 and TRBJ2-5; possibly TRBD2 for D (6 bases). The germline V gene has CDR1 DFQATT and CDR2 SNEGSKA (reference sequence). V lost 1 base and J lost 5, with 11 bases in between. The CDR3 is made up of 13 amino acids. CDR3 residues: CSARVEGRETQYF. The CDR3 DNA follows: TGCAGTGCTAGAGTGGAGGGAAGGGAGACCCAGTACTTC.

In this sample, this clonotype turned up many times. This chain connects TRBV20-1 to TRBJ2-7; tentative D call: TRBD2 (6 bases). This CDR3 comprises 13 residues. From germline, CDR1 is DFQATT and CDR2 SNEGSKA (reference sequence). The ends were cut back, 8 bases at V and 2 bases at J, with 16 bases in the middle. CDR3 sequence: CSYSGTHTYEQYF. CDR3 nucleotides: TGCAGTTACTCCGGGACTCACACCTACGAGCAGTACTTC.

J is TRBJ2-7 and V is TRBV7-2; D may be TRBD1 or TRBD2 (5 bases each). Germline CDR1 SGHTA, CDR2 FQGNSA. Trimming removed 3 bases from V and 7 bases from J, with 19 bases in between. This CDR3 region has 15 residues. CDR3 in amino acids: CASSFRGRDGREQYF. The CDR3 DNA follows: TGTGCCAGCAGCTTCCGGGGCAGGGACGGTCGGGAGCAGTACTTC.